These T cell receptor beta chains were read from a single sample in a study of beta chain features in type 1 diabetes. Sequencing used immunoSEQ multiplex PCR; TCRdb keeps in-frame clones, though not all of them. The sample has 45,000 to 60,000 clones, about 64% seen once. Source material: stem cell memory CD4+ T cells from blood. Receptor source: a woman aged 25 to 39 with type 1 diabetes. The CDR3 runs from the conserved cysteine through the conserved F or W. Clone sizes are given selectively: once, few, many, or a class where the clone is expanded.

>-|TRBV28|-
CASSTWYEQYF
>TRBJ1-4|TRBV18|-
CASSPTDRATNEKLFF
>TRBJ2-7|TRBV5-1|-
CASSLADSNEQYF
>TRBJ2-7|TRBV11-2|-
CASGSFYEQYF
>TRBJ2-3|TRBV7-9|few
CASSLVRLAGPTDTQYF
>TRBJ1-1|TRBV29-1|-
CSVEATGVNTEAFF
>TRBJ1-5|TRBV7-8|-
CASSHRYSSNQPQHF
>TRBJ2-7|TRBV6-5|-
CASSYDLHSYEQYF
>TRBJ2-7|TRBV28|-
CASLTSGSAMSYEQYF
>TRBJ2-4|TRBV7-9|few
CASGGSQNIQYF
>TRBJ2-3|TRBV2|-
CASTRLAGGTDTQYF
>TRBJ1-1|TRBV18|-
CASSQDRGGTEAFF
>TRBJ2-5|TRBV28|-
CASSPWTSGPQETQYF
>TRBJ2-5|TRBV5-8|-
CASRDGRYQETQYF
>TRBJ1-1|TRBV5-1|-
CASSFTTGTGGTEAFF
>TRBJ2-5|TRBV5-4|once
CASSFGQSQETQYF
>TRBJ2-1|TRBV9|-
CASNRAGGVNNEQFF
>TRBJ1-1|TRBV4-1|once
CASSQVGGTEAFF
>TRBJ2-2|TRBV5-1|-
CASSLSASIDTGELFF
>TRBJ2-7|TRBV19|-
CASSNQFRGFSYEQYF
>TRBJ2-4|TRBV15|-
CATSSVRGRNIQYF
>TRBJ2-2|TRBV11-2|-
CASSRAGGVTGELFF
>TRBJ2-4|TRBV5-6|-
CASSRPGTGLGAKNIQYF
>TRBJ2-3|TRBV7-9|-
CASSPRVPDRGADTQYF
>TRBJ2-5|TRBV18|-
CASSPGQAGKETQYF
>TRBJ2-4|TRBV29-1|-
CSAAVIAKNIQYF
>TRBJ1-2|TRBV30|few
CAWSVTGYGYTF
>TRBJ1-1|TRBV18|-
CASSPPLGDTEAFF
>TRBJ2-7|TRBV4-1|-
CASSQTSGNSYEQYF
>TRBJ2-1|TRBV5-1|-
CASSLVGVLYNEQFF
>TRBJ1-2|TRBV28|-
CASSFDRGLPGYTF
>TRBJ2-7|TRBV6-1|-
CASSDSYGYDYEQYF
>TRBJ2-7|TRBV19|-
CASSLGLGNEQYF
>TRBJ2-1|TRBV7-9|once
CASSSRGGGSSYNEQFF
>TRBJ1-2|TRBV5-1|-
CASSLSGQGASGYTF
>TRBJ1-1|TRBV30|-
CAWRGQGNTEAFF
>TRBJ1-1|TRBV28|-
CASSIGHLTEAFF
>TRBJ2-2|TRBV18|-
CASSPPGQGDTGELFF
>TRBJ1-1|TRBV28|few
CASSSPGQGKTEIAFF
>TRBJ2-7|TRBV27|-
CASSTAGTRDYEQYF
>TRBJ1-1|TRBV28|-
CASSSRERGSTEAFF